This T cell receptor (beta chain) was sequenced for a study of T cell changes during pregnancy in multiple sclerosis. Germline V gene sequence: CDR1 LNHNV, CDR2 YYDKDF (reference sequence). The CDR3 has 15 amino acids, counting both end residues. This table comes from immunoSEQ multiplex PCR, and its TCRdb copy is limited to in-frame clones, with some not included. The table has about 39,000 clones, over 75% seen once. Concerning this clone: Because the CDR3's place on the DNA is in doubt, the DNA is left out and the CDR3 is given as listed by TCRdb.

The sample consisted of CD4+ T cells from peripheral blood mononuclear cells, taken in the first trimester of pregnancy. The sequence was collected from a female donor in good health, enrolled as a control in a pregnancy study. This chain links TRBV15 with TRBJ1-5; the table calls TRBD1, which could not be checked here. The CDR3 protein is CATSILDRYDQPQHF.